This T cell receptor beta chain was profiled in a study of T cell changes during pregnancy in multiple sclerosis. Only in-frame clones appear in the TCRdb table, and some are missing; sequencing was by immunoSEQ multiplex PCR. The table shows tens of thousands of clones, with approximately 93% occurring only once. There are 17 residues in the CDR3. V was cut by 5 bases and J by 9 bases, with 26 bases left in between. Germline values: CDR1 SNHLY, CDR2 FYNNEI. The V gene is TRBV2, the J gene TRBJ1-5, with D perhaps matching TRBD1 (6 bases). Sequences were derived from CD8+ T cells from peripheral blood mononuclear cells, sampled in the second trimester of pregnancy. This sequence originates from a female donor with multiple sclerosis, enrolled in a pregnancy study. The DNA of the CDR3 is TGTGCCAGCAGTCAATTGTTGACAGGAGCCGCCGGGTGGCCCCAGCATTTT. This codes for CASSQLLTGAAGWPQHF.